This T cell receptor (beta chain) emerged from a study of metastatic and nonmetastatic thyroid tumors. About the research overall: Patients with malignant and benign thyroid disease provided blood and tumor or nodule tissue, whose repertoires were compared.

No patient had received any treatment before thyroid surgery. As originally analysed: Building a distant-metastasis classifier for papillary thyroid cancer drew on CDR3 differences across clinicopathological groups. TCRdb re-called the PCR reads with MiXCR. TCRdb assigned the V and J calls; the authors' analysis was not used. Among under 15,000 clones, 20% to 25% were seen once, and the ten largest hold just over 3.5%. This clone appeared many times. Sequencing was performed on blood. The sequence was collected from a female donor with papillary thyroid cancer or a benign thyroid nodule (not recorded which). Some clones in this sample may be carry-over from other donors' samples.

The CDR3 loop is CASRNRELHTEAFF. CDR3 in DNA: TGTGCCAGCAGGAACAGGGAATTGCACACTGAAGCTTTCTTT. The chain recombines TRBV12-3 or TRBV12-4 with TRBJ1-1; weak D call: TRBD1 (6 bases). Trimming took off 6 bases at V and 3 bases at J, with 14 bases between the two ends. This CDR3 spans 14 amino acids.